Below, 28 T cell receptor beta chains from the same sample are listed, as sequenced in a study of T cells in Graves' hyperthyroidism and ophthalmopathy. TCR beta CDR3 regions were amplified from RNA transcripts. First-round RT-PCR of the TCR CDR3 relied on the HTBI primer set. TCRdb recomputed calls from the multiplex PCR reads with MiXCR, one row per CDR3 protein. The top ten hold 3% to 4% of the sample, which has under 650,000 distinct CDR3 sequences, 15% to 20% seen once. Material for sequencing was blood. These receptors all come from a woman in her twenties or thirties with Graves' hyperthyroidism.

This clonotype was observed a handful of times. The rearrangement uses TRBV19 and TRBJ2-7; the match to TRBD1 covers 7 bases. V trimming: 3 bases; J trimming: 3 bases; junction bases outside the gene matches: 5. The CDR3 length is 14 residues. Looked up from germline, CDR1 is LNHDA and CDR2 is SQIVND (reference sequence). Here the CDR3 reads CASSMGQLFYEQYF. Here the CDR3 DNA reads TGTGCCAGTAGTATGGGACAGTTATTCTACGAGCAGTACTTC. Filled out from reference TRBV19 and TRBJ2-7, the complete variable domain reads DGGITQSPKYLFRKEGQNVTLSCEQNLNHDAMYWYRQDPGQGLRLIYYSQIVNDFQKGDIAEGYSVSREKKESFPLTVTSAQKNPTAFYLCASSMGQLFYEQYFGPGTRLTVT.

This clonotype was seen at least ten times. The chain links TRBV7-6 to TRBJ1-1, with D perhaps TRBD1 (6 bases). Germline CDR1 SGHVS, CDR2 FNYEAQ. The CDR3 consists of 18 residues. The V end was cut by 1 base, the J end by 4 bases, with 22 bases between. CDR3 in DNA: TGTGCCAGCAGCTTAGAGGTCGGGGGCATGAGGTCGGGCACTGAAGCTTTCTTT. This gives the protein CASSLEVGGMRSGTEAFF.

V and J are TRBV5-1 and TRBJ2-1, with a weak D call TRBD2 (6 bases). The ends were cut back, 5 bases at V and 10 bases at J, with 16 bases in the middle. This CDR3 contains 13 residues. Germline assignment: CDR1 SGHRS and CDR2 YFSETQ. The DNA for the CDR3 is TGCGCCAGCAGATCCGGGACTCCCCTCGAGCAGTTCTTC. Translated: CASRSGTPLEQFF.

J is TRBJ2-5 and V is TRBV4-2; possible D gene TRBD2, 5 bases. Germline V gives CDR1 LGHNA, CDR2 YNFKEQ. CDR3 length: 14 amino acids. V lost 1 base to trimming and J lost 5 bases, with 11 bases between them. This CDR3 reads CASSQALAQETQYF. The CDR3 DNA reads TGTGCCAGCAGCCAAGCCCTAGCCCAGGAGACCCAGTACTTC.

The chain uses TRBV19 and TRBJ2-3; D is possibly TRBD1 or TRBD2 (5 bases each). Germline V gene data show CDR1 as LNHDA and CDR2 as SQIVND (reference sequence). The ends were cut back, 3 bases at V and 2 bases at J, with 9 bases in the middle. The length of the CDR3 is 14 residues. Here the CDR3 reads CASSMGPPTDTQYF. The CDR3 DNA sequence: TGTGCCAGTAGTATGGGACCACCCACAGATACGCAGTATTTT. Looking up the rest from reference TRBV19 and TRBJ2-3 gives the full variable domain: DGGITQSPKYLFRKEGQNVTLSCEQNLNHDAMYWYRQDPGQGLRLIYYSQIVNDFQKGDIAEGYSVSREKKESFPLTVTSAQKNPTAFYLCASSMGPPTDTQYFGPGTRLTVL.

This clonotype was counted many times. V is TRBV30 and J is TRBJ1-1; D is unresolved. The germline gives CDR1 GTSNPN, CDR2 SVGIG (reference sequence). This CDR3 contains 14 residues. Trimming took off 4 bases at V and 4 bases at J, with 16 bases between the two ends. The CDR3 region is CAWKRLSGITEAFF. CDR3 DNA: TGTGCCTGGAAGAGACTCTCTGGGATCACTGAAGCTTTCTTT.

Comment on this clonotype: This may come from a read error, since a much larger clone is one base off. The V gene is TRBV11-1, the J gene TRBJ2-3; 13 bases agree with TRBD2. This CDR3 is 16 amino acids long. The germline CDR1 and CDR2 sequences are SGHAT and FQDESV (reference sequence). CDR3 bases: TGTGCCAACAGCTCCCGGACTAGCGGGAGTGCAGATACGCAGTATTTT. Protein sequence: CANSSRTSGSADTQYF.

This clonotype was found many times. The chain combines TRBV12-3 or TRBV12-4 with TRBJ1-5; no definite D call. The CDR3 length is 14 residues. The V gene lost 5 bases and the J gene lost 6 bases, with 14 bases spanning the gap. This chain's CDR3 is CASSANGVTQPQHF. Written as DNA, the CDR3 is TGTGCCAGCAGTGCCAATGGGGTGACTCAGCCCCAGCATTTT.

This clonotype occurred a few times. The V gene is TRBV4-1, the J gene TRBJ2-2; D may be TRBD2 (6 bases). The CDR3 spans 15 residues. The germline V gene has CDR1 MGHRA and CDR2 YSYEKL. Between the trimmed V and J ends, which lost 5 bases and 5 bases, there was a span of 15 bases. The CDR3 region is CASSGRELRTGELFF. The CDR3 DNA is TGCGCCAGCAGCGGCCGGGAGCTCAGAACCGGGGAGCTGTTTTTT.

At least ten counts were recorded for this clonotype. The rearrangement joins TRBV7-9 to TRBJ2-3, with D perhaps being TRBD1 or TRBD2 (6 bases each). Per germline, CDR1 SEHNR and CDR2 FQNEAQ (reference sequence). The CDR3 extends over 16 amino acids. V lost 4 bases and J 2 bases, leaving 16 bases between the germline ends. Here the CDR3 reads CASSSTGGGLTDTQYF. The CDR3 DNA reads TGTGCCAGCAGCTCGACCGGAGGGGGGCTCACAGATACGCAGTATTTT.

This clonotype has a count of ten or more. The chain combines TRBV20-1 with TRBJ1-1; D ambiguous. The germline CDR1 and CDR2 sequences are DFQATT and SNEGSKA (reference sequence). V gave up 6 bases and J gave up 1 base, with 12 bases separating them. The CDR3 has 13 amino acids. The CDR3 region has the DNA TGCAGTGCCCAACCCGTCGGGAACACTGAAGCTTTCTTT. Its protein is CSAQPVGNTEAFF.

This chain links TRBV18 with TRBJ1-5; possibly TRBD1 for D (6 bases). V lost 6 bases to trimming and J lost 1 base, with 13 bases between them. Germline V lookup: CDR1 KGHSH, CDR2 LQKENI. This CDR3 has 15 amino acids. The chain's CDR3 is CASSGAGASNQPQHF. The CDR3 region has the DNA TGTGCCAGCTCCGGCGCGGGGGCAAGCAATCAGCCCCAGCATTTT.

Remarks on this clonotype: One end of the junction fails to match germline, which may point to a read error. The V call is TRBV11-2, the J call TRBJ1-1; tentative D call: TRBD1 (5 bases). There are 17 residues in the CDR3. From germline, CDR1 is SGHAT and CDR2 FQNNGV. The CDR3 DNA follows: TGTGCCAGCAGCTTTATTTCTTGGGGACTTCGGAACGCTGAAGCTTTCTTT. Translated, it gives CASSFISWGLRNAEAFF.

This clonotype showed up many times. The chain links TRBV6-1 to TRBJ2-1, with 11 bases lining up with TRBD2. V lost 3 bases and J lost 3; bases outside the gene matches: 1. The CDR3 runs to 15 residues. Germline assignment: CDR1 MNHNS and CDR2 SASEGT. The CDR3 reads CASSDTSGSYNEQFF. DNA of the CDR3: TGTGCCAGCAGTGATACTAGCGGGAGCTACAATGAGCAGTTCTTC.

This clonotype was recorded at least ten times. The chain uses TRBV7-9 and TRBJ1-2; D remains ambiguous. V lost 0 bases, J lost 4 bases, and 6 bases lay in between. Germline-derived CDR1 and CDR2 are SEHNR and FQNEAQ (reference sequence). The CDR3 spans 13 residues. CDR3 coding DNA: TGTGCCAGCAGCTTAGCAGGTCCCTATGGCTACACCTTC. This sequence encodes CASSLAGPYGYTF.

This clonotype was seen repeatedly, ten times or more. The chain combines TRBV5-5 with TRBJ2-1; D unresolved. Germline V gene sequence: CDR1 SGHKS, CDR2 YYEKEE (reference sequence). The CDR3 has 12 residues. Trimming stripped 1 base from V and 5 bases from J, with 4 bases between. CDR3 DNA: TGTGCCAGCAGCTTGACACACAATGAGCAGTTCTTC. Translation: CASSLTHNEQFF.

The CDR3 DNA reads as TGTGCCAGCAGCCTTGCTACTAGCGACGATACGCAGTATTTT. Amino acids: CASSLATSDDTQYF. The chain has TRBV3-1 and TRBJ2-3; 7 bases map to TRBD2. J gave up 6 bases and V 4 bases, and 7 bases lay outside the gene matches. Germline V gene sequence: CDR1 LGHDT, CDR2 YNNKEL (reference sequence). The CDR3 loop spans 14 amino acids.

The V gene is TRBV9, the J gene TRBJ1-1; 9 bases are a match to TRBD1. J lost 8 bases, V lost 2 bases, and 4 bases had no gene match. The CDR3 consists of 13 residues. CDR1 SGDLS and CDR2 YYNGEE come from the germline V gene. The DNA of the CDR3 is TGTGCCAGCAGCGTGGACAGGGGTGCGGAAGCTTTCTTT. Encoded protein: CASSVDRGAEAFF.

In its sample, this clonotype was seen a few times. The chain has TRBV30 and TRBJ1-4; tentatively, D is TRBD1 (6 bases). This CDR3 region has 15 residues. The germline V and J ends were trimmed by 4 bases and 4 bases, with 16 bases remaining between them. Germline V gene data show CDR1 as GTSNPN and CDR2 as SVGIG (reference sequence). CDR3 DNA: TGTGCCTGGAAGGGGGGGGCTTGGAGTAATGAAAAACTGTTTTTT. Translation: CAWKGGAWSNEKLFF.

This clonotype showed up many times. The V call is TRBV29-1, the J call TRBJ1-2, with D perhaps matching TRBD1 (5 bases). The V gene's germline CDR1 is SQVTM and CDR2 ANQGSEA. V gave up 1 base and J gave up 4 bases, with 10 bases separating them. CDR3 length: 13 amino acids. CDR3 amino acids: CSVEGGRLYGYTF. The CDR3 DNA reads TGCAGCGTTGAAGGGGGACGGCTCTATGGCTACACCTTC.

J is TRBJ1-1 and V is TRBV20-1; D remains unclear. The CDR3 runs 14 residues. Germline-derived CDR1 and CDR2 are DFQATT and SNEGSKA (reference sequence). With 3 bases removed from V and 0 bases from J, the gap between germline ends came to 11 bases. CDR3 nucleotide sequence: TGCAGTGCTAGCCCACCGCCAGTGAACACTGAAGCTTTCTTT. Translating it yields CSASPPPVNTEAFF.

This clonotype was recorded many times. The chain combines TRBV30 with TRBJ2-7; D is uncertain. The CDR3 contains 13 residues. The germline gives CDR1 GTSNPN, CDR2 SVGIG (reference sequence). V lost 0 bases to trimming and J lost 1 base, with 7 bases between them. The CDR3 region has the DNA TGTGCCTGGAGTGTACGTACTTCCTACGAGCAGTACTTC. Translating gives CAWSVRTSYEQYF.

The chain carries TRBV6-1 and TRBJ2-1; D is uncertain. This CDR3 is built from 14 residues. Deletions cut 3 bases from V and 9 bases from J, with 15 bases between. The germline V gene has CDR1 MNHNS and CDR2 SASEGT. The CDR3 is CASSEDWSFGEQFF. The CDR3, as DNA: TGTGCCAGCAGTGAGGATTGGAGCTTCGGTGAGCAGTTCTTC.

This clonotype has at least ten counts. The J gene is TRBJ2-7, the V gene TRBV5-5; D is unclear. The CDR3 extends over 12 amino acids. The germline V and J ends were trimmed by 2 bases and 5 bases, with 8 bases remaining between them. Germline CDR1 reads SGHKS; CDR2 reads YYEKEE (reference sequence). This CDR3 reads CASSLSLDEQYF. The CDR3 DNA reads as TGTGCCAGCAGCTTAAGTCTCGACGAGCAGTACTTC.

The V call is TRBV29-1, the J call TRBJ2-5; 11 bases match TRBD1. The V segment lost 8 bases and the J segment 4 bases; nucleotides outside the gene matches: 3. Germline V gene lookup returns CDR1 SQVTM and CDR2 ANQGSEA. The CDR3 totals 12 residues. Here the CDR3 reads CSLGTGGETQYF. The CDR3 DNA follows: TGCAGCCTTGGGACAGGGGGAGAGACCCAGTACTTC.

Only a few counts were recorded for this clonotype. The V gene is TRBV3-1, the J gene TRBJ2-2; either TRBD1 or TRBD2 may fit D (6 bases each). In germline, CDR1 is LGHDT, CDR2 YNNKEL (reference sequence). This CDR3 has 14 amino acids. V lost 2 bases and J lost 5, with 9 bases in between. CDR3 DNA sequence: TGTGCCAGCAGCCAAACAGGGAGGACCGGGGAGCTGTTTTTT. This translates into CASSQTGRTGELFF.

CDR3 sequence (DNA): TGTGCCAGCAGTACCGCAGGGACAGGTATCAATCAGCCCCAGCATTTT. It translates to CASSTAGTGINQPQHF. This chain joins TRBV6-1 and TRBJ1-5; 8 bases align to TRBD1. Trimming cost V 5 bases and J 3 bases; bases outside gene matches: 9. The CDR3 covers 16 residues. CDR1 is MNHNS and CDR2 is SASEGT in the germline V gene.

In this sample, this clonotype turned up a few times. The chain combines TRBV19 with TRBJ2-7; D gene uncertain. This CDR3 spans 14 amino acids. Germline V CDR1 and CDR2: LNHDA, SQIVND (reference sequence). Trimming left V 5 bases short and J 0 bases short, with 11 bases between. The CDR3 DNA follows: TGTGCCAGTAGTGCCTCGGGCGGCTCCTACGAGCAGTACTTC. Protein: CASSASGGSYEQYF. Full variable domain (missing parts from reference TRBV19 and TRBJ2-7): DGGITQSPKYLFRKEGQNVTLSCEQNLNHDAMYWYRQDPGQGLRLIYYSQIVNDFQKGDIAEGYSVSREKKESFPLTVTSAQKNPTAFYLCASSASGGSYEQYFGPGTRLTVT.